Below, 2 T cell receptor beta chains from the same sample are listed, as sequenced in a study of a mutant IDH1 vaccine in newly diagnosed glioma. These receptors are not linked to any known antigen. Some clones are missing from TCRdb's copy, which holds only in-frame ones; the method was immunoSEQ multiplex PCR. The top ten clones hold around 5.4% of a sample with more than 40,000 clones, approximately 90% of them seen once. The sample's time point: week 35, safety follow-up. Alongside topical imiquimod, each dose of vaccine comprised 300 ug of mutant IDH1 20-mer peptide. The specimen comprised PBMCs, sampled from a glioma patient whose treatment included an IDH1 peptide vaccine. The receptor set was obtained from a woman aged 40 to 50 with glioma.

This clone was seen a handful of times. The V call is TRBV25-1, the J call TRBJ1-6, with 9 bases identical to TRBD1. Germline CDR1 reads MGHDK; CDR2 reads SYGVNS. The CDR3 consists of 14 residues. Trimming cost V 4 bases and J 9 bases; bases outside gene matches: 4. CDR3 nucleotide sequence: TGTGCCAGCAGTGGGGGACAGGGCGGTTCACCCCTCCACTTT. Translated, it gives CASSGGQGGSPLHF.

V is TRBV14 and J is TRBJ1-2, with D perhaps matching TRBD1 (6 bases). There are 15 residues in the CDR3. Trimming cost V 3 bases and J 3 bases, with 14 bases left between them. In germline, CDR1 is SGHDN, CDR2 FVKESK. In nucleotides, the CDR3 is TGTGCCAGCAGCCAGAGGGTGGGGGCCTACTATGGCTACACCTTC. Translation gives CASSQRVGAYYGYTF.